This TCR beta chain was identified in a study of T cell responses to AZD1222 COVID-19 vaccine. The wider study: Pooled together were second doses at about 4 or about 12 weeks. General study results and limits: Every sample of the repertoires postdated the peak T cell response. There were vaccine-associated CD4 TCRs across spike, dominant at 160-218 and 743-854. Within unmutated variant regions lay the reported targets of nearly half of spike-specific TCRs.

The assay was immunoSEQ multiplex PCR, and TCRdb's table has in-frame clones only and misses some. The table shows roughly 100,000 clones, with about 91% occurring only once. With regard to this clone: What it recognizes is unknown.

This CDR3 is built from 15 residues. V was shortened by 5 bases and J by 0 bases, with 8 bases between the two germline ends. The germline gives CDR1 SEHNR, CDR2 FQNEAQ (reference sequence). The sample here was peripheral blood, taken on day 0 of AZD1222 vaccination. This receptor was taken from an adult in good health. The chain carries TRBV7-9 and TRBJ1-6, with D hard to call. The CDR3 DNA reads as TGTGCCAGCAGCCTAGGGAGCTCCTATAATTCACCCCTCCACTTT. Protein product: CASSLGSSYNSPLHF. The variable domain in full, with the rest retrieved from reference TRBV7-9 and TRBJ1-6, is DTGVSQNPRHKITKRGQNVTFRCDPISEHNRLYWYRQTLGQGPEFLTYFQNEAQLEKSRLLSDRFSAERPKGSFSTLEIQRTEQGDSAMYLCASSLGSSYNSPLHFGNGTRLTVT.